Reported below is one T cell receptor beta chain. The data stem from a study of T-cell memory formation after mild COVID-19. Study-wide context: Largely, the TCR clusters proved donor specific.

TCRdb used MiXCR to reprocess the 5' RACE reads, holding one entry per CDR3 protein. Of 400,000 to 500,000 distinct CDR3 sequences in the sample, roughly 26% are singletons; the top ten hold 8.5% to 10%. The TCR comes from an adult woman who had mild COVID-19 (a few samples of this study predate the infection). Cell type and time point are not known. The source material was PBMCs or a T cell subset sorted from them (not recorded which).

CDR3 DNA: TGTGCCAGCAGTGGCGACAGGGGAGTAGCCTACGAGCAGTACTTC. Encoded protein: CASSGDRGVAYEQYF. J is TRBJ2-7 and V is TRBV2, with 8 bases fitting TRBD1. The germline CDR1 and CDR2 sequences are SNHLY and FYNNEI. The CDR3 spans 15 residues. V trimming: 4 bases; J trimming: 2 bases; junction bases outside the gene matches: 7.